This TCR beta chain is drawn from a study of shared clonotypes between healthy human individuals. Across the study: Two female and three male donors aged 18 to 49 were enrolled. Regarding the study as a whole: In having few donors, the study represented limited genetic and exposure-history diversity.

Of note for this clone: What it binds is not known.

The naive CD8 subset, CD45RO-negative cells positively selected for CCR7, excluded terminally differentiated effector memory CD45RA+ cells. V was pared by 6 bases and J by 3 bases, with 11 bases between. CDR1 is LNHDA and CDR2 is SQIVND in the germline V gene (reference sequence). This CDR3 contains 13 residues. The test was conducted at deep level. Measured with immunoSEQ multiplex PCR; TCRdb has only the in-frame clones, and not every one. Found here are around 2.1 million clones, about 92% of them singletons; the top ten hold roughly 1.7%. Sequenced sample: naive CD8+ T cells from PBMCs. This chain uses TRBV19 with TRBJ1-2, with D possibly matching TRBD1 (6 bases). The TCR sequence derives from a man younger than 35 in good health. Some clones in this sample may be carry-over from other donors' samples. CDR3 amino acids: CASSEAGDYGYTF. In nucleotides, the CDR3 is TGTGCCAGTAGCGAGGCAGGGGACTATGGCTACACCTTC.